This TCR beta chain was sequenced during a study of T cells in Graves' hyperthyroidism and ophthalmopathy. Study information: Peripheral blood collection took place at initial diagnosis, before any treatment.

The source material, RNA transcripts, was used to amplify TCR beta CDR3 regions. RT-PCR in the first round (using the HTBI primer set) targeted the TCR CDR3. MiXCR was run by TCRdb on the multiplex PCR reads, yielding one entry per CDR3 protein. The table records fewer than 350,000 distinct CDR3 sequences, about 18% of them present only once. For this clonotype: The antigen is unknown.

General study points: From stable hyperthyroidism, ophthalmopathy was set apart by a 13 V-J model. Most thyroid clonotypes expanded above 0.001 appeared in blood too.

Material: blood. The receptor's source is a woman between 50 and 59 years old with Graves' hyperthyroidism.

CDR3 coding DNA: TGTGCCAGCAGTTCTACATTGACAGGGCATCAGCCCCAGCATTTT. The encoded protein is CASSSTLTGHQPQHF. The rearrangement joins TRBV6-5 to TRBJ1-5; TRBD1 matches at 7 bases. Germline trimming cut 4 bases from V and 5 bases from J; bases unmatched to any gene: 8. The CDR3 has 15 amino acids. In germline, CDR1 is MNHEY, CDR2 SVGAGI.